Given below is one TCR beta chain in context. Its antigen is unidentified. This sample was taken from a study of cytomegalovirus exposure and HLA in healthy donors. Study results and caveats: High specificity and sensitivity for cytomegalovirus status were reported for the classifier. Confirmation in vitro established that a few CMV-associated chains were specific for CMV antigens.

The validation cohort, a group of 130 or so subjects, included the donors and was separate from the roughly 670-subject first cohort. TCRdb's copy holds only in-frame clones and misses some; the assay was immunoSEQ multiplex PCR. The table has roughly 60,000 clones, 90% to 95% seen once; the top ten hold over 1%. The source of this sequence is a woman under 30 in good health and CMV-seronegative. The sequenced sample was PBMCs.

The CDR3: CASSLLAGGPETQYF. As DNA, the CDR3 is TGTGCCAGCAGTTTACTAGCGGGAGGGCCGGAGACCCAGTACTTC. The chain employs TRBV27 and TRBJ2-5, with TRBD2 identical over 12 bases. V lost 2 bases and J lost 5; bases outside the gene matches: 3. The CDR3 spans 15 residues. Germline V gene sequence: CDR1 MNHEY, CDR2 SMNVEV (reference sequence).